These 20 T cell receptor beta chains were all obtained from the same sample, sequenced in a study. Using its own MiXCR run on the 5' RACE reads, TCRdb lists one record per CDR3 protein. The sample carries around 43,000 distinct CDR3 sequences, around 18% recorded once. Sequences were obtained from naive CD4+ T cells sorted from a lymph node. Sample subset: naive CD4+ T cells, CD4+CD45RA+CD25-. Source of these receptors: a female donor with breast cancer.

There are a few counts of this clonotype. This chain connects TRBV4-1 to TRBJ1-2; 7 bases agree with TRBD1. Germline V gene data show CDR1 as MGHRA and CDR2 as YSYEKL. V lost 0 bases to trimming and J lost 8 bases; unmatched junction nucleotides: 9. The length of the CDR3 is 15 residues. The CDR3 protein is CASSQDLGQARGYTF. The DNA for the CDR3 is TGCGCCAGCAGCCAAGATCTAGGACAGGCTAGAGGCTACACCTTC.

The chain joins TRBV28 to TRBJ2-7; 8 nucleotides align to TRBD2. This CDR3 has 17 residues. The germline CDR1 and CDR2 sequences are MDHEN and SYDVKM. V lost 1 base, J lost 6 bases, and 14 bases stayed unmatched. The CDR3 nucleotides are TGTGCCAGCAGTTTATCGGGTCGGGAGGGCCTATTAAGCGAGCAGTACTTC. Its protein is CASSLSGREGLLSEQYF.

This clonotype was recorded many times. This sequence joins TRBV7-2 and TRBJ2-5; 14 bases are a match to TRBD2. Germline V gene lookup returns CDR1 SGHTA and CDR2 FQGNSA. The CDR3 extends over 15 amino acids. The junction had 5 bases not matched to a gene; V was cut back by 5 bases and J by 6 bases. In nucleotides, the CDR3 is TGTGCCAGCAGCGTCGGACTAGCGGGAGGAAAGACCCAGTACTTC. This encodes CASSVGLAGGKTQYF.

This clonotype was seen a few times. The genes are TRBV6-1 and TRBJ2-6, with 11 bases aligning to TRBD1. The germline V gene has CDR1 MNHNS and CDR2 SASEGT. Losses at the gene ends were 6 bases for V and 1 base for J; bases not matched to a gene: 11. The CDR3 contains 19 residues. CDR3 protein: CASRSLSGTGGSGANVLTF. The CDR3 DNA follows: TGTGCCAGCAGATCTCTTTCCGGGACAGGGGGATCTGGGGCCAACGTCCTGACTTTC.

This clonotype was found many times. CDR3 region: CASSLGYSTDTQYF. The CDR3 DNA reads TGCGCCAGCAGCTTAGGCTACTCCACAGATACGCAGTATTTT. The V and J genes are TRBV5-1 and TRBJ2-3; D remains ambiguous. Germline V gene lookup returns CDR1 SGHRS and CDR2 YFSETQ. V was trimmed by 2 bases and J by 2 bases, leaving 9 bases between them. This CDR3 spans 14 amino acids.

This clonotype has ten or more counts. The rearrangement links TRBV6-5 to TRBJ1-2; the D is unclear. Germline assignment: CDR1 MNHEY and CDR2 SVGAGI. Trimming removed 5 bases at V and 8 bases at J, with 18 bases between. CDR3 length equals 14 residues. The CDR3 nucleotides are TGTGCCAGCAGTCCCTCCCCAGGCTTGGGGGGCTACACCTTC. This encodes CASSPSPGLGGYTF.

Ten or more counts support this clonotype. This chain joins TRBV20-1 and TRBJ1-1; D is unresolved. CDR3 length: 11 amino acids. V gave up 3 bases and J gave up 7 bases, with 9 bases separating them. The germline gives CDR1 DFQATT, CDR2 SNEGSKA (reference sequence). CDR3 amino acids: CSARGVGEAFF. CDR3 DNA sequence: TGCAGTGCTAGGGGAGTCGGTGAAGCTTTCTTT.

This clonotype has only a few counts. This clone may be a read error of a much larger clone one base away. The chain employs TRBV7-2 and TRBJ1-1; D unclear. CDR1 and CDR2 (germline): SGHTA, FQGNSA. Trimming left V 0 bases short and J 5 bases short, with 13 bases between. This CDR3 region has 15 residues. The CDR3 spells CTSSLATALGTEAFF. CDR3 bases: TGTACCAGCAGCTTAGCCACAGCACTCGGGACTGAAGCTTTCTTT.

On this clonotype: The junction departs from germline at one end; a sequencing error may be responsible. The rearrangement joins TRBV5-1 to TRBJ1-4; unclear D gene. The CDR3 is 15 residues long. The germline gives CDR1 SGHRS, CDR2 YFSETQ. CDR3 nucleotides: TGCGCCAGCAGCATTGGTCCGGACGGTAATGAAAAACGGTTTTTT. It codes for CASSIGPDGNEKRFF.

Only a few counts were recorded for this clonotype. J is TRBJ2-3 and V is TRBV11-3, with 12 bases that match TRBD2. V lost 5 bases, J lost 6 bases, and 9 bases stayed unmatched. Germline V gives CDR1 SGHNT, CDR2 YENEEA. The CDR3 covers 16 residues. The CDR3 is CASSPGLAGNEDTQYF. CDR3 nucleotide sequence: TGTGCCAGCAGCCCTGGACTAGCGGGAAATGAGGATACGCAGTATTTT.

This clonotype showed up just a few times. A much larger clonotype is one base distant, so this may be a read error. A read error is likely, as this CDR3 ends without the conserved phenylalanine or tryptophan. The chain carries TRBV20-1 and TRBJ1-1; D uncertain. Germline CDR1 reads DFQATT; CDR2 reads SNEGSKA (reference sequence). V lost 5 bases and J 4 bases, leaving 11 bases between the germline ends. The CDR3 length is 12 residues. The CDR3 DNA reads TGCAGTGCTTTGAGAGGACTCACTGAAGCTTTCCTT. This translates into CSALRGLTEAFL.

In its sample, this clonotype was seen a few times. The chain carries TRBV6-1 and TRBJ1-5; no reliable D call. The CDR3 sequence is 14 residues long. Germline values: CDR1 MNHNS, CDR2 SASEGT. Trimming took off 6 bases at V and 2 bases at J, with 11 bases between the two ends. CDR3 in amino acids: CASRRTEGNQPQHF. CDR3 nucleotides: TGTGCCAGCAGGCGGACGGAGGGCAATCAGCCCCAGCATTTT.

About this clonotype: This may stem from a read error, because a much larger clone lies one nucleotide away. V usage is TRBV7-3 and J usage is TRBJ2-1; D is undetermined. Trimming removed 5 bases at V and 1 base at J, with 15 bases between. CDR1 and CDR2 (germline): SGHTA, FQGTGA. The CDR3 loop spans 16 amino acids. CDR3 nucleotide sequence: TGTGCCAGCAGCCCCACGGCAGCTATGTCCTACAATGAGCAGTTCTTC. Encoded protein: CASSPTAAMSYNEQFF.

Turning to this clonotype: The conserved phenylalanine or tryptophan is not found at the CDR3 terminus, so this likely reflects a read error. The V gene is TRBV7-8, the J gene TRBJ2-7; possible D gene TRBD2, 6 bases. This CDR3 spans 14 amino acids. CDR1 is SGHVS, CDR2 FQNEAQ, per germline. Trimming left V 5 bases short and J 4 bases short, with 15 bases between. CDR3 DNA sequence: TGTGCCAGCAGCCCCCTGGCGGGATCGTACGAGCAGTACTTA. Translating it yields CASSPLAGSYEQYL.

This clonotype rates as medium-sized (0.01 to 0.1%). CDR3 in amino acids: CASSLTGTGMIANQPQHF. The DNA of the CDR3 is TGTGCCAGCAGTCTTACCGGGACAGGGATGATTGCAAATCAGCCCCAGCATTTT. This chain uses TRBV27 with TRBJ1-5, with 9 bases lining up with TRBD1. The CDR3 runs to 18 residues. The J segment lost 4 bases and the V segment lost 5 bases, leaving 15 bases of the junction unmatched. CDR1 is MNHEY, CDR2 SMNVEV, per germline (reference sequence).

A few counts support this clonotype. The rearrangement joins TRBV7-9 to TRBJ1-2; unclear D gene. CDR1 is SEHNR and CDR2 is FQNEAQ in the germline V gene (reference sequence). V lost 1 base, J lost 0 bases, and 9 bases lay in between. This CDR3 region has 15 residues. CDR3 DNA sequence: TGTGCCAGCAGCTTAGGATCGGGGACTAACTATGGCTACACCTTC. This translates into CASSLGSGTNYGYTF.

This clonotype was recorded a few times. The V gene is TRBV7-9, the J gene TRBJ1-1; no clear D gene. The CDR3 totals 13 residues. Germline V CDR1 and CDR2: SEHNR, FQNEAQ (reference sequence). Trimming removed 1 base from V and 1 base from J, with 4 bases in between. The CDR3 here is CASSLVGNTEAFF. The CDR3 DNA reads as TGTGCCAGCAGCTTAGTAGGGAACACTGAAGCTTTCTTT.

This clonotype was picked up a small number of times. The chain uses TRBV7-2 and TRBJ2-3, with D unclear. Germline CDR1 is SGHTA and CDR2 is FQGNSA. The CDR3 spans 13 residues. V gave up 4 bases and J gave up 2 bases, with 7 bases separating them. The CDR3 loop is CASSSTVTDTQYF. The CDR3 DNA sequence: TGTGCCAGCAGCTCGACTGTCACAGATACGCAGTATTTT.

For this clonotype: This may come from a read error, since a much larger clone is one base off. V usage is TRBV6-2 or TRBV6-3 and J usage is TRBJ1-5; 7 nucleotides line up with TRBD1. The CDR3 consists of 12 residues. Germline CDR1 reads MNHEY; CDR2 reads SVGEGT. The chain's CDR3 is CASGDSNQPQQF. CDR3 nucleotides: TGTGCCAGCGGGGACAGCAATCAGCCCCAGCAGTTT.

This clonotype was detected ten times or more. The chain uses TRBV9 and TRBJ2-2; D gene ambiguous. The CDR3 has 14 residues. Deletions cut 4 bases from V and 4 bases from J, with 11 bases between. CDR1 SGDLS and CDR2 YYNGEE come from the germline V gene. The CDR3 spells CASSPDRVTGELFF. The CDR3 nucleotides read TGTGCCAGCAGCCCCGATCGAGTCACCGGGGAGCTGTTTTTT.